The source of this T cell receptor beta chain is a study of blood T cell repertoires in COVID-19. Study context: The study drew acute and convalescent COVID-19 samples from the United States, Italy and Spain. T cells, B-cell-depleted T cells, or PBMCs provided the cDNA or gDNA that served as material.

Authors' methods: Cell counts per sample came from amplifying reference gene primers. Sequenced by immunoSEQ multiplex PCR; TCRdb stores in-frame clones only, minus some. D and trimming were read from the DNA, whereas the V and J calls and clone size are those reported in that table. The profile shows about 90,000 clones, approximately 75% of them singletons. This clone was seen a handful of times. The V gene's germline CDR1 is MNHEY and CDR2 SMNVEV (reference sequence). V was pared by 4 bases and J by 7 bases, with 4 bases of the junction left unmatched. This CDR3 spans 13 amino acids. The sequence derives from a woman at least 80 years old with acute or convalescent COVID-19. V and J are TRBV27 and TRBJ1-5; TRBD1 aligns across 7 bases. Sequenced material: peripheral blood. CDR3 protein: CASSSKGGQPQHF. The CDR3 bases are TGTGCCAGCAGTTCGAAAGGGGGCCAGCCCCAGCATTTT.